This T cell receptor (beta chain) derives from a study of blood T cell repertoires in COVID-19. About the research overall: Samples representing acute and convalescent COVID-19 were sourced from the United States, Italy and Spain.

As originally analysed: Amplified reference gene primers provided the basis for estimating nucleated cell counts. Profiled with immunoSEQ multiplex PCR; TCRdb holds only in-frame clones, not every one. The V and J calls and clone size are taken from that table; D and trimming were inferred from the DNA. The table lists about 170,000 clones, more than 75% of them singletons. J lost 7 bases, V lost 7 bases, and 4 bases had no gene match. Germline CDR1 reads SGHTA; CDR2 reads FQGNSA. The CDR3 runs to 14 residues. The receptor's source is a man in his late teens or twenties with active or convalescent COVID-19. This sequence joins TRBV7-2 and TRBJ2-1, with 13 bases that match TRBD2. Material: peripheral blood. The CDR3 DNA is TGTGCCAGCAAAGGACTAGCGGGAGATAATGAGCAGTTCTTC. This gives the protein CASKGLAGDNEQFF. Supplemented by reference TRBV7-2 and TRBJ2-1, the full variable domain reads GAGVSQSPSNKVTEKGKDVELRCDPISGHTALYWYRQSLGQGLEFLIYFQGNSAPDKSGLPSDRFSAERTGGSVSTLTIQRTQQEDSAVYLCASKGLAGDNEQFFGPGTRLTVL.